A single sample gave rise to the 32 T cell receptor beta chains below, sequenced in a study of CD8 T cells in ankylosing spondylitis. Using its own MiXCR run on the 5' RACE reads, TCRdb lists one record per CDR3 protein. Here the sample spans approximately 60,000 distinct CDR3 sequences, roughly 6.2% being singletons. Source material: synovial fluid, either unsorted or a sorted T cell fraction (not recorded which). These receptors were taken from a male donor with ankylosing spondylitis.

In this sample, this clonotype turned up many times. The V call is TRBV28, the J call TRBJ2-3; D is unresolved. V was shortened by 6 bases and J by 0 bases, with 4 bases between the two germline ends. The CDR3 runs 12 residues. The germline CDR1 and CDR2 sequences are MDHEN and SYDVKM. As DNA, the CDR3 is TGTGCCAGCAGGGATAGCACAGATACGCAGTATTTT. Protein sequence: CASRDSTDTQYF.

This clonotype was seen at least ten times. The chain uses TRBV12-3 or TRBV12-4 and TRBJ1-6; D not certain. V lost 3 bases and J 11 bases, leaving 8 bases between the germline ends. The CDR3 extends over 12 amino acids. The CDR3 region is CASSFRGAPLHF. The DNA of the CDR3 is TGTGCCAGCAGTTTTCGGGGAGCACCCCTCCACTTT.

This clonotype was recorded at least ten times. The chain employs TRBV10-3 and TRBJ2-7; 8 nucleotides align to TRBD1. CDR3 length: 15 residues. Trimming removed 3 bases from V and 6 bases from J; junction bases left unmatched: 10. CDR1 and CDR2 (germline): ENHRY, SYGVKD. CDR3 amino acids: CAISEPRGPVAEQYF. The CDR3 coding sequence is TGTGCCATCAGTGAACCCAGGGGGCCAGTAGCCGAGCAGTACTTC.

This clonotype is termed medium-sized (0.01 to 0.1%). As DNA, the CDR3 is TGTGCCAGCAGCTTGGATAGCGGGAGTGATGCCGATGAGCAGTTCTTC. This sequence encodes CASSLDSGSDADEQFF. The genes are TRBV7-9 and TRBJ2-1; TRBD2 matches at 9 bases. This CDR3 is 16 amino acids long. After removal of 3 bases from V and 8 bases from J, the junction contained 11 bases not matched to a gene. CDR1 SEHNR and CDR2 FQNEAQ come from the germline V gene (reference sequence).

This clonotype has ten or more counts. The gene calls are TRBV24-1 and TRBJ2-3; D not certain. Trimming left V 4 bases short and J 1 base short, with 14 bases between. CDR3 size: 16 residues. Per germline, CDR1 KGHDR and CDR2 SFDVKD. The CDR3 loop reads CATSDPLQSGTDTQYF. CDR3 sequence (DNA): TGTGCCACCAGTGACCCACTACAATCTGGCACAGATACGCAGTATTTT.

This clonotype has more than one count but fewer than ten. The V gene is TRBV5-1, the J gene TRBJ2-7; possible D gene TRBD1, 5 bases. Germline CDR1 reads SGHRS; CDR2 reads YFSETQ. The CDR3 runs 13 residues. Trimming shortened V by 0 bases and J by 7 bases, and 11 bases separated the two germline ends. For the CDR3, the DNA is TGCGCCAGCAGCTTGGATAGGGGCCGGGAGCAGTACTTC. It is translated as CASSLDRGREQYF.

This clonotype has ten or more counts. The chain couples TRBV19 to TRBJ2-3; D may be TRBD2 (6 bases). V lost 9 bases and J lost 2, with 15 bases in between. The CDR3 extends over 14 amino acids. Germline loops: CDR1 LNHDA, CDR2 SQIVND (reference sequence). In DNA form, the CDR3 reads TGTGCCAGCAACGTCGGGGGAAACACAGATACGCAGTATTTT. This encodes CASNVGGNTDTQYF.

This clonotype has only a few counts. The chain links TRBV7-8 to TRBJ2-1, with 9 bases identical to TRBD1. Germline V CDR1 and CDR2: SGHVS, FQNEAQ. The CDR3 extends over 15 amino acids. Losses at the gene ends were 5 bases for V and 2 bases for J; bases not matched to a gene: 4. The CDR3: CASSGDRGTYNEQFF. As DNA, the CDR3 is TGTGCCAGCAGCGGCGACAGGGGGACCTACAATGAGCAGTTCTTC.

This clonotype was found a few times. The CDR3 DNA reads as TGTGCCAGCAGTTACTTCCGCGGGAGGCCCGGGGAGCTGTTTTTT. This codes for CASSYFRGRPGELFF. The V call is TRBV6-2 or TRBV6-3, the J call TRBJ2-2; 8 bases agree with TRBD2. The CDR3 length is 15 residues. The ends lost 1 base at V and 6 bases at J; junction bases unmatched: 4. CDR1 and CDR2 (germline): MNHEY, SVGEGT.

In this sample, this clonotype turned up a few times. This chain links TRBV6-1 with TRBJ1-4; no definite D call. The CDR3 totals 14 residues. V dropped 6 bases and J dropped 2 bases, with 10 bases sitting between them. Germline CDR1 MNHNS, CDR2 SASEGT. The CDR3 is CASSSQNTNEKLFF. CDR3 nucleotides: TGTGCCAGCAGCTCACAGAATACTAATGAAAAACTGTTTTTT.

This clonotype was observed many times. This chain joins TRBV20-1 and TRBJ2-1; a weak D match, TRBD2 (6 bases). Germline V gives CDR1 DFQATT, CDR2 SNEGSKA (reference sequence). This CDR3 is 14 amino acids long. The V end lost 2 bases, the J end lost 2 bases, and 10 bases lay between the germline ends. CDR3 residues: CSARFERAYNEQFF. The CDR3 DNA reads TGCAGTGCTAGATTCGAGCGGGCCTACAATGAGCAGTTCTTC.

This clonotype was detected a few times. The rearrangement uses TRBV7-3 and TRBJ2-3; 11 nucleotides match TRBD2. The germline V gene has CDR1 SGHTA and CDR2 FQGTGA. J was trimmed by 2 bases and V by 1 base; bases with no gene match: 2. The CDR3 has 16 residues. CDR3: CASSLIAGGSTDTQYF. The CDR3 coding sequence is TGTGCCAGCAGCTTAATAGCGGGAGGGTCCACAGATACGCAGTATTTT. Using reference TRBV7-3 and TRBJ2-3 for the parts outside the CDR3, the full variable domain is GAGVSQTPSNKVTEKGKYVELRCDPISGHTALYWYRQSLGQGPEFLIYFQGTGAADDSGLPNDRFFAVRPEGSVSTLKIQRTERGDSAVYLCASSLIAGGSTDTQYFGPGTRLTVL.

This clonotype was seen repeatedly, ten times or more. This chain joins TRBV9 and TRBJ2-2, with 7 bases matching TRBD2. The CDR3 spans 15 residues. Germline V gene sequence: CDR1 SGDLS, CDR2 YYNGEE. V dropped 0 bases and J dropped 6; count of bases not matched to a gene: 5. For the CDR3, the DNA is TGTGCCAGCAGCGTAGGGGACTACCGTTCCGGGGAGCTGTTTTTT. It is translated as CASSVGDYRSGELFF.

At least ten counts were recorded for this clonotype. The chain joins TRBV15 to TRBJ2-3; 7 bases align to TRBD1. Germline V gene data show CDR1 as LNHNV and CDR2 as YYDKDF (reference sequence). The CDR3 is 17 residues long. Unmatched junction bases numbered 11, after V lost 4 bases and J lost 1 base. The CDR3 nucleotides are TGTGCCACCAGCAAGACGGCCGGGGACAGACGCACAGATACGCAGTATTTT. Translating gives CATSKTAGDRRTDTQYF.

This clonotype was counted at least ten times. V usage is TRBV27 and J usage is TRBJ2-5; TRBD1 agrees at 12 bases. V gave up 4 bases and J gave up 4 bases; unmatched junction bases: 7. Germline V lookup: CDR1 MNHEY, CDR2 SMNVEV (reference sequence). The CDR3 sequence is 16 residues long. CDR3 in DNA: TGTGCCAGCAGTTCCGGGACAGGGGGCTTCCGAGAGACCCAGTACTTC. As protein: CASSSGTGGFRETQYF.

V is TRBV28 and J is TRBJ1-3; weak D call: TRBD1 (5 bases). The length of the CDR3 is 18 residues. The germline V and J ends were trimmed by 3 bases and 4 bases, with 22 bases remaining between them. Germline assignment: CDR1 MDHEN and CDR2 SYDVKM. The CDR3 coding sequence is TGTGCCAGCAGTTTGTTCAGGGCTCCAATCCGCGGGGGAAACACCATATATTTT. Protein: CASSLFRAPIRGGNTIYF.

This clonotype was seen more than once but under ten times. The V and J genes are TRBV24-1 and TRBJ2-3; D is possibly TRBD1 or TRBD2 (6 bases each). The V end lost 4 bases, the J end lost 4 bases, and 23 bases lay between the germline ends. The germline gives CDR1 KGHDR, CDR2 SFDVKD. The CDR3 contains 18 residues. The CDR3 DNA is TGTGCCACCAGTGACAGGACACTGGTCGGGGGCCGCCCAGATACGCAGTATTTT. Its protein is CATSDRTLVGGRPDTQYF.

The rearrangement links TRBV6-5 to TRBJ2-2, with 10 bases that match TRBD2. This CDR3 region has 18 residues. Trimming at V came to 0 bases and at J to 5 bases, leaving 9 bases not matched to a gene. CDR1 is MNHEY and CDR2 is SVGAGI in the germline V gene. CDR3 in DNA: TGTGCCAGCAGTTACTCGGGTACTTGGACTAGCGGTACCGGGGAGCTGTTTTTT. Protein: CASSYSGTWTSGTGELFF.

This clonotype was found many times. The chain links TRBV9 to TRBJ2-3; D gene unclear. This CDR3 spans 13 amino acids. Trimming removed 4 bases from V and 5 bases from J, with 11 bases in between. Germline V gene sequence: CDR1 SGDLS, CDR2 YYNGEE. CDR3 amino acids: CASSNSPGDTQYF. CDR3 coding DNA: TGTGCCAGCAGCAATTCCCCGGGAGATACGCAGTATTTT.

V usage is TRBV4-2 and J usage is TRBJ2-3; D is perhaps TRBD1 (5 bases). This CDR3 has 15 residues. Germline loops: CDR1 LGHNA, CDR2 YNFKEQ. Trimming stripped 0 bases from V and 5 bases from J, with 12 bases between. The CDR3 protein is CASSQERQSKDTQYF. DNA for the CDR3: TGTGCCAGCAGCCAAGAACGACAGTCTAAAGATACGCAGTATTTT.

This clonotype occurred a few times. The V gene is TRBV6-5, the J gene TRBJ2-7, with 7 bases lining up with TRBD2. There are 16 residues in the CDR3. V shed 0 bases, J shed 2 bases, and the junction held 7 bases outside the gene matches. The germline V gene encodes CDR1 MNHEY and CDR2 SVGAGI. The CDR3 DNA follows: TGTGCCAGCAGTTACTCCCCAAGGGAGGGCACCTACGAGCAGTACTTC. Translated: CASSYSPREGTYEQYF.

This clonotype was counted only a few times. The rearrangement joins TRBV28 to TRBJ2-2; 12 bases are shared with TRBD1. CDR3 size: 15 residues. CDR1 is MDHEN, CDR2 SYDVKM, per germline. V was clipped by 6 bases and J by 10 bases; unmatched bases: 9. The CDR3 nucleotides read TGTGCCAGCAGGGTCGGGACAGGGGGCGGCGAGGAGCTGTTTTTT. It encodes CASRVGTGGGEELFF.

CDR3 DNA: TGTGCCAGCAGTTTTGTAGGGAGCAATCAGCCCCAGCATTTT. This encodes CASSFVGSNQPQHF. The V and J genes are TRBV28 and TRBJ1-5; D unresolved. The CDR3 runs to 14 residues. CDR1 is MDHEN, CDR2 SYDVKM, per germline. V shed 3 bases and J shed 1 base, with 7 bases lying between them.

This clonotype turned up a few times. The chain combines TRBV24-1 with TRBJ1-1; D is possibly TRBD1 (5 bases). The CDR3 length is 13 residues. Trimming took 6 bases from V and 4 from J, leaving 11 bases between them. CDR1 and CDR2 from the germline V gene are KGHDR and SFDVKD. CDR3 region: CATSCRVITEAFF. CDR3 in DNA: TGTGCCACCAGTTGCAGGGTAATCACTGAAGCTTTCTTT.

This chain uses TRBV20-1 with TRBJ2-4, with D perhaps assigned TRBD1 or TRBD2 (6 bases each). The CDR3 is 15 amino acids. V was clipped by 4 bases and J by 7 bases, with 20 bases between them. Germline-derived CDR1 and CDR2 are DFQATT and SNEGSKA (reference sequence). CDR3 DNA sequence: TGCAGTGCTAACGAGCGACAGGCTGGGGGGAACATTCAGTACTTC. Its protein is CSANERQAGGNIQYF.

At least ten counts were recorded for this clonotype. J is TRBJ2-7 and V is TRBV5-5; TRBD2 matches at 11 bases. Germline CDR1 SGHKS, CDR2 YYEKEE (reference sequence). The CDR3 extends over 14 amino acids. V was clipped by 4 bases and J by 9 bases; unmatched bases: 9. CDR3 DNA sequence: TGTGCCAGCAGCCCAACTAGCGGGAGAGGATTGCAGTACTTC. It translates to CASSPTSGRGLQYF.

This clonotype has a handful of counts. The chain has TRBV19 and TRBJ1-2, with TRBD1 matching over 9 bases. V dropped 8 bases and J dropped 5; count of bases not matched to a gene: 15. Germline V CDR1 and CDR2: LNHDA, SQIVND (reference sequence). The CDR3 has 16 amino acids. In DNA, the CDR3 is TGTGCCAGTCGACATATCCGGGACAGGGAGAGGTATGGCTACACCTTC. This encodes CASRHIRDRERYGYTF.

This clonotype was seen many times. The CDR3 sequence is CASSPLAGAPDGELFF. The CDR3, as DNA: TGTGCCAGCAGCCCGCTAGCGGGAGCACCTGACGGGGAGCTGTTTTTT. The V call is TRBV14, the J call TRBJ2-2, with TRBD2 identical over 10 bases. V lost 4 bases to trimming and J lost 7 bases; unmatched junction nucleotides: 9. The CDR3 spans 16 residues. Per germline, CDR1 SGHDN and CDR2 FVKESK.

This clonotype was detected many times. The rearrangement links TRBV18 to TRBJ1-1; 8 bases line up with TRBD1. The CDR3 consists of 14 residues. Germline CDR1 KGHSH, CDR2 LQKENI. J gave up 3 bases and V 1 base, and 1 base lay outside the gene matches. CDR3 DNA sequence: TGTGCCAGCTCACCACTACAGGGGGACACTGAAGCTTTCTTT. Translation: CASSPLQGDTEAFF.

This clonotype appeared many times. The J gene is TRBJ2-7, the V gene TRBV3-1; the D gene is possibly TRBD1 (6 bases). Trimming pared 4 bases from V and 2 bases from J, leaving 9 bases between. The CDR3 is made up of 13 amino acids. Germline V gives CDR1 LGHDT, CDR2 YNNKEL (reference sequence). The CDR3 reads CASSPRTAYEQYF. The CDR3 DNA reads TGTGCCAGCAGCCCCCGGACAGCCTACGAGCAGTACTTC.

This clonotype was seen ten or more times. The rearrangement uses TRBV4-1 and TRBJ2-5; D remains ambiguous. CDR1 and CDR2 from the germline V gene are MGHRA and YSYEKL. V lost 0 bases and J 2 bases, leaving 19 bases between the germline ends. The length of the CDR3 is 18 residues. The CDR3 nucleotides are TGCGCCAGCAGCCAAGATCTCGGGTGGGGTAGTGGGCAAGAGACCCAGTACTTC. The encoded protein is CASSQDLGWGSGQETQYF.

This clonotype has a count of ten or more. The CDR3 loop reads CASSRTGRETQYF. The DNA of the CDR3 is TGTGCCAGCAGCCGGACGGGGCGAGAGACCCAGTACTTC. The chain is built from TRBV25-1 and TRBJ2-5; the D call may be TRBD1 or TRBD2 (5 bases each). Germline V gene sequence: CDR1 MGHDK, CDR2 SYGVNS. The CDR3 spans 13 residues. V dropped 6 bases and J dropped 4 bases, with 12 bases sitting between them. The variable domain in full, completed from reference TRBV25-1 and TRBJ2-5, reads EADIYQTPRYLVIGTGKKITLECSQTMGHDKMYWYQQDPGMELHLIHYSYGVNSTEKGDLSSESTVSRIRTEHFPLTLESARPSHTSQYLCASSRTGRETQYFGPGTRLLVL.